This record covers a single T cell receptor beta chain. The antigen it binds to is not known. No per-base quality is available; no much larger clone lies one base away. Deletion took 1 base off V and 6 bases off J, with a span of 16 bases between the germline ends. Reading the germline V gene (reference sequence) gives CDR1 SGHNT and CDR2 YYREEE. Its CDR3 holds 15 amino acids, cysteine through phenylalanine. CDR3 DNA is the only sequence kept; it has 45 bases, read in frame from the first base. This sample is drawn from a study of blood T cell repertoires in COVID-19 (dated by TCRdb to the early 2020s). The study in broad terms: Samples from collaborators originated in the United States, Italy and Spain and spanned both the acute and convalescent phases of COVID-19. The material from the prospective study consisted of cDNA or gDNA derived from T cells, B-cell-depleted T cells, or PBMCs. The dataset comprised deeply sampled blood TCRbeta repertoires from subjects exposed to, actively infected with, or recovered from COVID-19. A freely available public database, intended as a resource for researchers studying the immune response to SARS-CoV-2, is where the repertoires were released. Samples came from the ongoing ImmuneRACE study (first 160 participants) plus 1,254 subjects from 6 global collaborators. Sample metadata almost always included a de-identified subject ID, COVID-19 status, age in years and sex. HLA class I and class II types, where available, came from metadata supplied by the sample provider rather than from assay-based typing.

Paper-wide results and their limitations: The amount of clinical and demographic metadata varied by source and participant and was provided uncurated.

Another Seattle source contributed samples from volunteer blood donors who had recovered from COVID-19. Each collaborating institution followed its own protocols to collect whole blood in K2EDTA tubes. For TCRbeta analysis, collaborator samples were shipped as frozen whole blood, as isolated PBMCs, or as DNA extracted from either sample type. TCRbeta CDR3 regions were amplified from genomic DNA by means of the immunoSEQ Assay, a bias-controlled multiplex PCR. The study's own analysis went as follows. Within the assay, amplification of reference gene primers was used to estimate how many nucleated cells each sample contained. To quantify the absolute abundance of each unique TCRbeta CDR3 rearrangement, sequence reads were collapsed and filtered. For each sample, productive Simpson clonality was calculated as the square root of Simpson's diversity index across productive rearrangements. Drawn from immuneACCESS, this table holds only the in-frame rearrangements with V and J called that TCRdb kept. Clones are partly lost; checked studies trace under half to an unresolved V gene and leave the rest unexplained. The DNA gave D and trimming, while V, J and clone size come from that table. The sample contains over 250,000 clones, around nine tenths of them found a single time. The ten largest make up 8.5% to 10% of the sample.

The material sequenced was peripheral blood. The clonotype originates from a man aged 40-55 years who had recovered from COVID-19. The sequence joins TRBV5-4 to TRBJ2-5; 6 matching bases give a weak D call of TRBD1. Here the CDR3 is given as CASSLNGEGVKTQYF. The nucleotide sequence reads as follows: TGTGCCAGCAGCTTGAATGGAGAGGGGGTGAAGACCCAGTACTTC.